The sequence of this T cell receptor (beta chain) was determined in a study of shared clonotypes between healthy human individuals (TCRdb year 2020). Some background on the complete study: The cohort included three men and a couple of women between 18 and 49 years of age. Libraries were prepared and TCR repertoires were sequenced by different laboratories using diverse techniques, in order to increase sequencing depth and limit assay-specific biases. Per donor, three plates each were used for CD4 naive and CD4 memory, two for CD8 naive, and one for CD8 memory. To estimate repertoire size and how much clonotypes are shared between individuals, the study performed deep sequencing of blood TCR repertoires from roughly five healthy adults. Leukapheresis yielded between about 0.9 and 8.9 billion PBMCs per donor.

CD8 naive samples consisted of CD45RO-negative cells that were positively selected for CCR7, yielding a CD45RA+CCR7+ population without TemRA cells. Healthy HIV-negative adults with no recently reported acute infections or vaccinations were included as donors. Only Caucasian adults living in Nashville, Tennessee, USA were represented among the donors. Blood was obtained by leukapheresis, after which PBMCs were separated by Ficoll-Histopaque density gradient centrifugation and cryopreserved in liquid nitrogen vapor phase. Analytical flow cytometry was used to check the purity and quantity of every magnetically sorted T cell population. Genomic DNA was isolated from every sorted fraction and measured by UV absorbance on a Nanodrop 2000c. The cysteine opens and the phenylalanine closes a CDR3 of 13 amino acids. Of the read, only the CDR3 DNA is kept; its 39 bases are in frame from base 1. Cut back by 4 bases and 0 bases, the V and J ends lie 7 bases apart. The germline V gene encodes CDR1 SNHLY and CDR2 FYNNEI.

Using the deep immunoSEQ assay, TCR CDR3 regions were amplified from genomic DNA by multiplex PCR. Extracted genomic DNA from each cell subset was distributed evenly across all wells of several immunoSEQ 96-well plates, and each plate was treated as a replicate. For sorted subsets, around 200 ng genomic DNA, equal to 25,000 to 35,000 T cell genomes, was loaded into each replicate PCR. Purified libraries were measured with a Qubit 3.0 fluorometer, size-checked on a Bioanalyzer 2100, and measured again with the KAPA Library Quantification kit. A separate single-read 150-cycle Illumina NextSeq 550 flow cell was used to sequence each immunoSEQ 96-well plate. Regarding the original processing steps: The immunoSEQ output contained only junctional sequences without quality scores, so filtering could not match that applied to full-length reads. Sequences were annotated with PyIR, a Python wrapper for IgBLAST v1.9, and V/J genes and CDR3 were assigned using IMGT germline references. Reads were filtered out if the reads had weak V/J assignments (E-value above 1e-6), no CDR3, stop codons, out-of-frame junctions, or ambiguous translated residues. V3J clonotypes were defined by identical inferred V gene, J gene, and CDR3 amino acid sequence. To compute the percentage overlap between repertoires, the number of shared unique clonotypes was divided by the size of the smaller repertoire. Richness of each repertoire was evaluated using RTK rarefaction, the Chao1 estimator, and Recon v2.1 estimates of unobserved clonotypes. For all TCRbeta clonotypes obtained by the gDNA method from several donors, generation probabilities were computed with OLGA. The clones in this table, taken by TCRdb from immuneACCESS, are in-frame only. Not every clone is retained; where verified, under half of the shortfall comes from an unresolved V gene, and the cause of the rest is unknown. V and J calls plus clone size are reproduced from that table; the DNA served to infer D and trimming. The sample table records about 2 million clones; about 95% of these occur just once. The biggest ten clones account for under 1.5% of the sample.

What the research found in general, with its limitations: Larger estimated clonotype richness was generally found for naive subsets than for memory subsets. Compared with non-shared clonotypes, clonotypes shared by all four sorted-subset donors had higher generation probabilities. Even with the large sequencing depth, rarefaction of the sorted-subset datasets indicated that sequencing was incomplete. The small number of donors limited the genetic and exposure-history diversity represented. Based on pairwise subsampling, the degree of clonotype sharing among donors was expected to be affected by sequencing depth. Sampling was restricted to blood, and TCR repertoires in tissues likely differ from the TCR repertoires found in blood. Roughly 5.2% of naive CD4, around 3.5% of naive CD8, around 2.3% of memory CD4, and less than 0.45% of memory CD8 clonotypes were shared across several donors.

In the case of this clone: Its antigen target is currently unknown. The input lacks base qualities; no much larger clone sits a single base away. Other DNA sequences of this sample code for an identical CDR3.

The receptor was derived from a man aged 18 to 30 in good health. Sequenced: naive CD8+ T cells sorted from blood. The label giving this sample's cell subset or site can be read as: CD45RA+CCR7+. The rearrangement combines TRBV2 with TRBJ2-7; there is no confident call for the D gene. DNA sequence: TGTGCCAGCAGTGTGGTCAGCTCCTACGAGCAGTACTTC. This sequence encodes CASSVVSSYEQYF.